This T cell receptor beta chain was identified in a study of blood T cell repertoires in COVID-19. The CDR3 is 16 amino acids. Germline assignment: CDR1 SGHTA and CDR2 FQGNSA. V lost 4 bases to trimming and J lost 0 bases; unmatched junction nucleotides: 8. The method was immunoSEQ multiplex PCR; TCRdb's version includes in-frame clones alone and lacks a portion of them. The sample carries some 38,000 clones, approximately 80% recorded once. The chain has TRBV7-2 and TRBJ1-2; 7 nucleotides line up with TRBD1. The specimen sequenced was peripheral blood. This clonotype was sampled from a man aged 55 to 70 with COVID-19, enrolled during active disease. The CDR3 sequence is CASSSGRDSPNYGYTF. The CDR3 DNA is TGTGCCAGCAGCTCAGGACGGGACAGCCCTAACTATGGCTACACCTTC.